This T cell receptor (beta chain) was profiled in a study of response to subunit inactivated influenza vaccine. Unmatched junction bases numbered 9, after V lost 6 bases and J lost 5 bases. The CDR3 totals 14 residues. TCRdb re-called the RT-PCR reads with MiXCR, one entry per CDR3 protein. The sample includes about 620,000 distinct CDR3 sequences, 12% of them seen just once. This clonotype was found many times. The chain carries TRBV12-3 or TRBV12-4 and TRBJ2-5; the match to TRBD2 covers 7 bases. Sequenced material: PBMCs from blood, taken on the day of vaccination. This clonotype originated in a man aged 50-60 years who received an inactivated influenza vaccine. Here the CDR3 reads CASRIAGGVETQYF. The CDR3 bases are TGTGCCAGCAGGATAGCGGGCGGGGTGGAGACCCAGTACTTC.